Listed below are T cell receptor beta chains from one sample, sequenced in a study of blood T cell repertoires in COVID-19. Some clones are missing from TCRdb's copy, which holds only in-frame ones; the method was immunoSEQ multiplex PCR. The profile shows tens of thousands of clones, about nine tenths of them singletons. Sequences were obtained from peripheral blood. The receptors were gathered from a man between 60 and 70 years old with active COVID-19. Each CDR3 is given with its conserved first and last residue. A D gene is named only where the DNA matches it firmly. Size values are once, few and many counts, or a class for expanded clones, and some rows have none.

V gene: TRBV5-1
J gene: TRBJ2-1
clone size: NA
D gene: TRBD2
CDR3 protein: CASSPAGVGSNEQFF
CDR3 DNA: TGCGCCAGCAGCCCGGCGGGGGTCGGTAGCAATGAGCAGTTCTTC

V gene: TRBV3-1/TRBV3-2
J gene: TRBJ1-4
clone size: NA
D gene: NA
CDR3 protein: CASSQNGEKLFF
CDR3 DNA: TGTGCCAGCAGCCAAAACGGTGAAAAACTGTTTTTT

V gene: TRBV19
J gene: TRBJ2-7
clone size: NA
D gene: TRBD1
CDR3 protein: CATGQGYWGEQYF
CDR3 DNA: TGTGCCACCGGACAGGGGTATTGGGGCGAGCAGTACTTC

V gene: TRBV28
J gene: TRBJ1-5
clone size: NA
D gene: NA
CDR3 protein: CASSFFGVVQFNQPQHF
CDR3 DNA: TGTGCCAGCAGTTTTTTTGGAGTTGTCCAGTTTAATCAGCCCCAGCATTTT

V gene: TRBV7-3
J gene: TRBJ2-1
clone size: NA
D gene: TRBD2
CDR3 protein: CASSSTGGLAGDNEQFF
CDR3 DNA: TGTGCCAGCAGCTCTACTGGTGGGCTAGCGGGGGACAATGAGCAGTTCTTC

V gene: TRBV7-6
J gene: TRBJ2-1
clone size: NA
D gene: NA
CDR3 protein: CASSLAQGLFNEQFF
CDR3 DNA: TGTGCCAGCAGCTTAGCACAGGGATTATTCAATGAGCAGTTCTTC

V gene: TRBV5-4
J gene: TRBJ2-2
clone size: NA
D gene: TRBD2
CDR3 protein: CASSPGLAGSGELFF
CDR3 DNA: TGTGCCAGCAGCCCAGGACTAGCGGGATCCGGGGAGCTGTTTTTT

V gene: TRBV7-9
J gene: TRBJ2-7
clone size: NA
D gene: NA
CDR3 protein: CASSSSSSYEQYF
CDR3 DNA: TGTGCCAGCAGCAGCTCAAGCTCCTACGAGCAGTACTTC

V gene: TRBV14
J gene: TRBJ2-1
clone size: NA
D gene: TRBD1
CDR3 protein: CASSLKGANEQFF
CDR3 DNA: TGTGCCAGCAGCCTGAAGGGGGCCAATGAGCAGTTCTTC

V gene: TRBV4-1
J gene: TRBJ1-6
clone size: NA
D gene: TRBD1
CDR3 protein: CASSRLGQGNSPLHF
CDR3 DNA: TGCGCCAGCAGCCGCTTGGGACAGGGCAATTCACCCCTCCACTTT

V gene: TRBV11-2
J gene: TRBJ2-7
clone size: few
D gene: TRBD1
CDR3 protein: CASSLERGPSGEQYF
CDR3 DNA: TGTGCCAGCAGCCTCGAGAGGGGGCCGAGTGGAGAGCAGTACTTC

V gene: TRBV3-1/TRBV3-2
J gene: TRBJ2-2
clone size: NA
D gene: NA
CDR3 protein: CASSPLANTGELFF
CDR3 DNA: TGTGCCAGCAGCCCCCTCGCGAACACCGGGGAGCTGTTTTTT

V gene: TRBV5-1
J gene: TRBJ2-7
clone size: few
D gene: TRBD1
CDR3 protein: CASSVKPGQNYEQYF
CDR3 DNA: TGCGCCAGCAGCGTCAAACCGGGACAGAACTACGAGCAGTACTTC

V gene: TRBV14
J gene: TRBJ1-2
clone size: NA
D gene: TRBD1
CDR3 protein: CASSRRTGALLNYGYTF
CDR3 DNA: TGTGCCAGCAGCCGGAGGACAGGGGCCCTCCTCAACTATGGCTACACCTTC

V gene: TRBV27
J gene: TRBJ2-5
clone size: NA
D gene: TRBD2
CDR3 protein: CASSLGVAGGPWETQYF
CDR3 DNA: TGTGCCAGCAGTTTAGGGGTAGCGGGGGGGCCTTGGGAGACCCAGTACTTC

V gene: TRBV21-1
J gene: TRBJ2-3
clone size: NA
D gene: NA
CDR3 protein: CASRGLAAPTDTQYF
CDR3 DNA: TGTGCCAGCCGGGGACTAGCGGCCCCCACAGATACGCAGTATTTT

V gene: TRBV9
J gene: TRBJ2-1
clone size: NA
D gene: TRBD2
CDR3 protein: CASSVAGGAIDEQFF
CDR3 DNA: TGTGCCAGCAGCGTAGCCGGGGGGGCTATTGATGAGCAGTTCTTC

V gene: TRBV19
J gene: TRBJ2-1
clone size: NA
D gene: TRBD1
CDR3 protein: CASSIGLGQGIYEQFF
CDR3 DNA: TGTGCCAGTAGTATAGGATTGGGACAGGGAATCTATGAGCAGTTCTTC

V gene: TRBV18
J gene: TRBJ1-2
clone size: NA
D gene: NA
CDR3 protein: CASSPTGGPNYGYTF
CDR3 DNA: TGTGCCAGCTCACCAACGGGAGGACCGAACTATGGCTACACCTTC

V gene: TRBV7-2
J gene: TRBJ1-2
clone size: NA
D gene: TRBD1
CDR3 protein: CASSLGQGDPPIFDTF
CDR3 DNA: TGTGCCAGCAGCTTAGGACAGGGGGATCCACCTATATTCGACACCTTC

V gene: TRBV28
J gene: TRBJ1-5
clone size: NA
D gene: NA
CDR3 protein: CASSLVKGVYSNQPQHF
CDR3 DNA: TGTGCCAGCAGCCTAGTTAAAGGGGTGTATAGCAATCAGCCCCAGCATTTT

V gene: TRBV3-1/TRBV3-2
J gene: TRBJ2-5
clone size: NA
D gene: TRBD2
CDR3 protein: CASTMGTSGRETQYF
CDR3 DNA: TGTGCCAGCACCATGGGGACTAGCGGGAGAGAGACCCAGTACTTC

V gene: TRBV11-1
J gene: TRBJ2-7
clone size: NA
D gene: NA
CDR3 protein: CASSPDIYEQYF
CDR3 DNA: TGTGCCAGCAGCCCGGACATATACGAGCAGTACTTC

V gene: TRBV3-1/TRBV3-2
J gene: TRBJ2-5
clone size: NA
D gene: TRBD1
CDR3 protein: CASSQDPGQVKYF
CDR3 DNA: TGTGCCAGCAGCCAAGATCCAGGACAGGTAAAGTACTTC

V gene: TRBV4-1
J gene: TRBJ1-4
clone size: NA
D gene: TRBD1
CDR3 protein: CASSQEGGTGYEKLFF
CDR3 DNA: TGCGCCAGCAGCCAAGAGGGGGGGACAGGGTATGAAAAACTGTTTTTT

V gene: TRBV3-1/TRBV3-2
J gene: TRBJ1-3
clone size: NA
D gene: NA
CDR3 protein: CASSQDTVYGNTIYF
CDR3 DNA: TGTGCCAGCAGCCAAGATACAGTCTATGGAAACACCATATATTTT

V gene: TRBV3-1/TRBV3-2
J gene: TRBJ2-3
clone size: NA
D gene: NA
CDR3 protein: CASSQASGYTTDTQYF
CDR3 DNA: TGTGCCAGCAGCCAAGCGTCAGGGTACACCACAGATACGCAGTATTTT

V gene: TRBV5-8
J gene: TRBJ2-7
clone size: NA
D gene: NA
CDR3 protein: CASSSRGTSNEQYF
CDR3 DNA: TGTGCCAGCAGCTCCAGGGGCACATCGAACGAGCAGTACTTC

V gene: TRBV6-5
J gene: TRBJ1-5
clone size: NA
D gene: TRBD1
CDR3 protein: CASSHRGRGQPQHF
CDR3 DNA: TGTGCCAGCAGTCACAGGGGGCGGGGGCAGCCCCAGCATTTT

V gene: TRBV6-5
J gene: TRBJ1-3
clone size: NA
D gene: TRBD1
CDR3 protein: CASSSMDRAGNTIYF
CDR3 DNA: TGTGCCAGCAGTTCCATGGACAGGGCTGGAAACACCATATATTTT

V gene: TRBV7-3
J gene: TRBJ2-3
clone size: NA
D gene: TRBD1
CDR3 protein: CASSLGRDRGMRDTQYF
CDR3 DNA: TGTGCCAGCAGCTTGGGTAGAGACAGGGGAATGCGAGATACGCAGTATTTT

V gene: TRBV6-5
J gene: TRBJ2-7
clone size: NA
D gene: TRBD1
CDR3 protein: CASSPDRVPYEQYF
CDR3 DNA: TGTGCCAGCAGTCCAGACAGGGTCCCCTACGAGCAGTACTTC

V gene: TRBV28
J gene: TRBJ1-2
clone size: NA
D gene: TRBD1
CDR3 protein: CASRSGGDYGYTF
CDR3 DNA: TGTGCCAGCAGGTCAGGGGGCGACTATGGCTACACCTTC

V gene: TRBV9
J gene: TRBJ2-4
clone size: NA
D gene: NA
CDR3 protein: CATSQIALFQNIQYF
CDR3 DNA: TGTGCCACGTCACAAATTGCCTTATTCCAAAACATTCAGTACTTC

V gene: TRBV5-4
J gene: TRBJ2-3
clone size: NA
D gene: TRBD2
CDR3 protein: CASSKMTSGGASSTDTQYF
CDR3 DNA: TGTGCCAGCAGCAAGATGACTAGCGGGGGGGCCTCTAGCACAGATACGCAGTATTTT

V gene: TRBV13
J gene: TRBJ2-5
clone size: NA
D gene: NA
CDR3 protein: CASSLGAGLETQYF
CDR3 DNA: TGTGCCAGCAGCTTAGGTGCAGGGCTGGAGACCCAGTACTTC

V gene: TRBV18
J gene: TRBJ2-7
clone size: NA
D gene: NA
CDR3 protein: CASSPDRQYEQYF
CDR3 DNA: TGTGCCAGCTCACCAGACAGGCAGTACGAGCAGTACTTC

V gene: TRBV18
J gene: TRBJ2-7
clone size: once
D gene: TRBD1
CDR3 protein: CASSPEGQGAGEQYF
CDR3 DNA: TGTGCCAGCTCTCCGGAGGGACAGGGGGCGGGTGAGCAGTACTTC

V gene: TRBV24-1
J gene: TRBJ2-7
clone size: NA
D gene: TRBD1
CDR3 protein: CATRSDRVIYEQYF
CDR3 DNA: TGTGCCACCCGGTCCGACAGGGTCATCTACGAGCAGTACTTC

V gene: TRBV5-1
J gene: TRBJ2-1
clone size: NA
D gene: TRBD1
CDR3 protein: CASSPGLRQGGWNNEQFF
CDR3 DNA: TGCGCCAGCAGCCCGGGGCTTCGACAGGGGGGATGGAACAATGAGCAGTTCTTC

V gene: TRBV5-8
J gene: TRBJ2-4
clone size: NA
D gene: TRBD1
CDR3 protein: CASSQGQGASDIQYF
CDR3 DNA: TGTGCCAGCAGCCAGGGACAGGGAGCGTCTGACATTCAGTACTTC

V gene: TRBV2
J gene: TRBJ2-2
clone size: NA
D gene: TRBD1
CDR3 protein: CASRFGTGGTGELFF
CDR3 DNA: TGTGCCAGCAGGTTTGGGACAGGGGGCACCGGGGAGCTGTTTTTT

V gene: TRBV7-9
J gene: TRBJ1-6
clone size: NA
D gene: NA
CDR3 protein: CASSPPGTKDSPLHF
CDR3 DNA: TGTGCCAGCAGCCCTCCCGGGACTAAGGATTCACCCCTCCACTTT

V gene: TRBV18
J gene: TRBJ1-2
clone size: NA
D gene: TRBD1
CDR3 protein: CASSPSGGNGYTF
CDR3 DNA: TGTGCCAGCTCACCATCAGGGGGCAATGGCTACACCTTC

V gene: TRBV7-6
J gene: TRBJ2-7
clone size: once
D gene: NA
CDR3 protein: CASSLSGTSYEQYF
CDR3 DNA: TGTGCCAGCAGCTTATCCGGGACATCTTACGAGCAGTACTTC

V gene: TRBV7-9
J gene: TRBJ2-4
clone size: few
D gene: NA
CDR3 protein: CASSLRGGAKNIQYF
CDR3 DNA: TGTGCCAGCAGCCTCAGGGGTGGAGCCAAAAACATTCAGTACTTC

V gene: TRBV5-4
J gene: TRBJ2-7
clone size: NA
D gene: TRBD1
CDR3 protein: CASSRTGNYEQYF
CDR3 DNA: TGTGCCAGCAGCCGGACAGGGAACTACGAGCAGTACTTC

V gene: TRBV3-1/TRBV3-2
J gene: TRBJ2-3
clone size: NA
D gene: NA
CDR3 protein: CASSQTSILDTDTQYF
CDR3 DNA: TGTGCCAGCAGCCAAACTAGCATCCTGGACACAGATACGCAGTATTTT

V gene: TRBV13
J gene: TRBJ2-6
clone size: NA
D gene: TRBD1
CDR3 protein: CASSLERGPSGANVLTF
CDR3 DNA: TGTGCCAGCAGCTTAGAAAGGGGGCCCTCTGGGGCCAACGTCCTGACTTTC

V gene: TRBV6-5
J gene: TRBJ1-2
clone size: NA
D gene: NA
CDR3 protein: CATGQGGYTF
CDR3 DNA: TGTGCCACGGGGCAGGGGGGCTACACCTTC

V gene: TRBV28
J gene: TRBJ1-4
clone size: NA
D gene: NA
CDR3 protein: CASSSGDRPINEKLFF
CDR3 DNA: TGTGCCAGCAGCAGCGGAGACAGGCCGATCAATGAAAAACTGTTTTTT

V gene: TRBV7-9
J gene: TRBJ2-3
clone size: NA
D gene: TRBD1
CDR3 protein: CASSSWGQGEGSGNTQYF
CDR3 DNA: TGTGCCAGCAGCTCTTGGGGACAGGGGGAAGGTAGCGGGAATACGCAGTATTTT

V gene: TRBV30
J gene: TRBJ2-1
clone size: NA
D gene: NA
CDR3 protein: CAWGHRYNEQFF
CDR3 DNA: TGTGCCTGGGGGCACAGGTACAATGAGCAGTTCTTC

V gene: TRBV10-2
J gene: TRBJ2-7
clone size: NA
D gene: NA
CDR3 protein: CASSESQTYEQYF
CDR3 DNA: TGCGCCAGCAGTGAGTCACAGACCTACGAGCAGTACTTC

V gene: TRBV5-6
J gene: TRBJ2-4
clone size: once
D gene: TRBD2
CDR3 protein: CASRGLAGQNIQYF
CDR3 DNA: TGTGCCAGCAGGGGACTAGCGGGGCAAAACATTCAGTACTTC

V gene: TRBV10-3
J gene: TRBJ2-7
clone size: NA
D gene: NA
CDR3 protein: CAISESPRPGGEQYF
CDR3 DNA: TGTGCCATCAGTGAGTCTCCCCGACCAGGGGGGGAGCAGTACTTC

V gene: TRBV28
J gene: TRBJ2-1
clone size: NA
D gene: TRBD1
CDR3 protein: CASRDRGYNEQFF
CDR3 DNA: TGTGCCAGCCGGGACAGGGGATACAATGAGCAGTTCTTC